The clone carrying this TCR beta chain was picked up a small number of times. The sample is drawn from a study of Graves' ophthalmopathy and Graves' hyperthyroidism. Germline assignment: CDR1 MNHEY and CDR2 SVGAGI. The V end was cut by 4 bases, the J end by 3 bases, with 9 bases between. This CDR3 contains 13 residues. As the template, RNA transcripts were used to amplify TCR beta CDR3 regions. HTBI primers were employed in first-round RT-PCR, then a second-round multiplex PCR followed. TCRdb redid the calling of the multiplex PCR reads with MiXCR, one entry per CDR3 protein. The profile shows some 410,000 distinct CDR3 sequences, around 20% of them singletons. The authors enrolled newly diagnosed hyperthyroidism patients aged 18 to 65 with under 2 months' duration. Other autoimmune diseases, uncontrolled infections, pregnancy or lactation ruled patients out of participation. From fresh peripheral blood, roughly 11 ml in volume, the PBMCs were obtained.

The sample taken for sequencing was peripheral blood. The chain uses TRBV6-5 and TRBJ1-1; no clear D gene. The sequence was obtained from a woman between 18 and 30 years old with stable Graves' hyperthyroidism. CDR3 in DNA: TGTGCCAGCAGTTCCGGACTTTACACTGAAGCTTTCTTT. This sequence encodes CASSSGLYTEAFF.